This TCR beta chain was recovered during a study of T cell responses to AZD1222 COVID-19 vaccine. Study conclusions and caveats: Samples come after the peak T cell response, not at day 14. Spike-specific TCRs gained breadth and depth after people received two AZD1222 doses.

Remarks on this clone: Its specificity is not known. The same CDR3 also results from other DNA sequences found in this sample.

The table came from immunoSEQ multiplex PCR; TCRdb's copy has only in-frame clones and leaves some out. This table has 150,000 or so clones, about 92% appearing once. The material was peripheral blood, obtained on day 0 of AZD1222 vaccination. The sequence was obtained from an adult in good health.

The DNA of the CDR3 is TGTGCCTGGAGTGTACAGGGCTACGAGCAGTACTTC. This encodes CAWSVQGYEQYF. The chain couples TRBV30 to TRBJ2-7; D is possibly TRBD1 (6 bases). This CDR3 spans 12 amino acids. Trimming cost V 0 bases and J 3 bases, with 6 bases left between them. Per germline, CDR1 GTSNPN and CDR2 SVGIG (reference sequence).